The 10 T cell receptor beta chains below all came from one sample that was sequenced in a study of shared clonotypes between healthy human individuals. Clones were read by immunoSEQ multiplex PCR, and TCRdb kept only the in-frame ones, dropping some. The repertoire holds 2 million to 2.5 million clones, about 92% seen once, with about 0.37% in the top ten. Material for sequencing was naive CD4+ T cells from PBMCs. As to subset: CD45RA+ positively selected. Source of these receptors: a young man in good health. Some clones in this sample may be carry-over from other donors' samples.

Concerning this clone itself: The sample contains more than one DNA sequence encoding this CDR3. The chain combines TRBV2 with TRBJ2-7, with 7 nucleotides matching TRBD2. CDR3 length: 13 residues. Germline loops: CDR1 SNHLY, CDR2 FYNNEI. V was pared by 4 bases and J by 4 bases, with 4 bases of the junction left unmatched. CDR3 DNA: TGTGCCAGCAGTGGGGGGGGATCATACGAGCAGTACTTC. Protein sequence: CASSGGGSYEQYF.

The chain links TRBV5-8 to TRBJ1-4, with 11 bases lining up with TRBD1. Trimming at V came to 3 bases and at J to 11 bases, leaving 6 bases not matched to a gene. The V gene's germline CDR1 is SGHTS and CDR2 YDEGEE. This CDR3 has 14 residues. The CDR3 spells CASSSDRGPYKLFF. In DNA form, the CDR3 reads TGTGCCAGCAGCTCGGACAGGGGGCCGTATAAACTGTTTTTT.

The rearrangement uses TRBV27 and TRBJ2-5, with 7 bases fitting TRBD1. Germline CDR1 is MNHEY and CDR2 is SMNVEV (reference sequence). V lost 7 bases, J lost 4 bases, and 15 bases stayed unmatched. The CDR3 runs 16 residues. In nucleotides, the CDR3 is TGTGCCAGCAAAAGGGTCTTGACAGGGAATGGAGAGACCCAGTACTTC. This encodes CASKRVLTGNGETQYF.

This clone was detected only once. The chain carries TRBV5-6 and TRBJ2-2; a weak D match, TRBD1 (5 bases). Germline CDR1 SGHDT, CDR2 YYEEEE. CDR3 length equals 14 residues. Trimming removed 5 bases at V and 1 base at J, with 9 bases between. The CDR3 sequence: CASRPTGNTGELFF. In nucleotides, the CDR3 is TGTGCCAGCAGGCCTACAGGGAACACCGGGGAGCTGTTTTTT.

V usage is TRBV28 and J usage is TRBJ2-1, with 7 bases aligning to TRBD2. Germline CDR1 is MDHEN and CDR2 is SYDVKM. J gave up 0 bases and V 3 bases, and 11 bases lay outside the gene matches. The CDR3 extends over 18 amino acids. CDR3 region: CASSLDIKERDSYNEQFF. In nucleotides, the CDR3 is TGTGCCAGCAGTTTGGATATAAAGGAGCGGGACTCCTACAATGAGCAGTTCTTC.

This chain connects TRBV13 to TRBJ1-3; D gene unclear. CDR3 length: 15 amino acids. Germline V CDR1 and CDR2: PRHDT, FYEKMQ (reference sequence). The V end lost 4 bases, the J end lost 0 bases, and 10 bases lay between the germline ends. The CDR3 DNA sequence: TGTGCCAGCAGCTCCGGGTTTTTCTCTGGAAACACCATATATTTT. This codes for CASSSGFFSGNTIYF.

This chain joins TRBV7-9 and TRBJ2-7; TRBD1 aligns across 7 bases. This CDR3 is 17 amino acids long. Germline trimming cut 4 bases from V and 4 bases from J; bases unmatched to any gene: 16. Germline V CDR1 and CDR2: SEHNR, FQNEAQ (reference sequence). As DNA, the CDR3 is TGTGCCAGCAGCTCCCTGGCAGGGACAGTAGTCGTGTACGAGCAGTACTTC. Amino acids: CASSSLAGTVVVYEQYF.

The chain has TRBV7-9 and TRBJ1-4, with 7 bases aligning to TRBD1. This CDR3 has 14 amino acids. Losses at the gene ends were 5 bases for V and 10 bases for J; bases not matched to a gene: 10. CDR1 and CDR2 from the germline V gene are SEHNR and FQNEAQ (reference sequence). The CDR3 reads CASSPRDSEGKLFF. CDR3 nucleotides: TGTGCCAGCAGCCCTAGGGACAGCGAAGGAAAACTGTTTTTT.

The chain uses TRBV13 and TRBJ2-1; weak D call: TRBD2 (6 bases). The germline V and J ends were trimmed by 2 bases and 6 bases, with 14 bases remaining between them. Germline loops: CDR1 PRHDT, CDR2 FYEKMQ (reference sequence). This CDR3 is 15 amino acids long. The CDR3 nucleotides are TGTGCCAGCAGCTTAATGACTAGGGTGTCCAATGAGCAGTTCTTC. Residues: CASSLMTRVSNEQFF. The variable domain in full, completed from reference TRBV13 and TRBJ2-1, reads AAGVIQSPRHLIKEKRETATLKCYPIPRHDTVYWYQQGPGQDPQFLISFYEKMQSDKGSIPDRFSAQQFSDYHSELNMSSLELGDSALYFCASSLMTRVSNEQFFGPGTRLTVL.

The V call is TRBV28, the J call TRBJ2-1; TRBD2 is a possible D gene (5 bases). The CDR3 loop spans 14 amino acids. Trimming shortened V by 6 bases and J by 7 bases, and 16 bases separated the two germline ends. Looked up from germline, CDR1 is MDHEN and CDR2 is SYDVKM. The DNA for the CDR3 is TGTGCCAGCAGAGGGCCGGCTCGAGGGAATGAGCAGTTCTTC. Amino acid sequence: CASRGPARGNEQFF.